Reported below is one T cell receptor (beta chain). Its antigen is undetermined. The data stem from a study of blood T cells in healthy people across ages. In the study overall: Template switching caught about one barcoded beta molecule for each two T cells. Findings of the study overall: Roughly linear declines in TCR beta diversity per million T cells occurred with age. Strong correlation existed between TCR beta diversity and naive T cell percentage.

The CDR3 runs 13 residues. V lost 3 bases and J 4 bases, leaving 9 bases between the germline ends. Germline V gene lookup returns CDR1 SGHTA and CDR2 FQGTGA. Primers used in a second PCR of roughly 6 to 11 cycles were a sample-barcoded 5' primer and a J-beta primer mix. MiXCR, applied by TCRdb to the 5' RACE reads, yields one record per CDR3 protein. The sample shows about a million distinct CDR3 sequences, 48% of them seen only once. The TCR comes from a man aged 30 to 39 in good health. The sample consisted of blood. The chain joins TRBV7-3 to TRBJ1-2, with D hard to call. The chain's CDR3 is CASSFNSFYGYTF. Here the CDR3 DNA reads TGTGCCAGCAGCTTTAATTCCTTCTATGGCTACACCTTC.